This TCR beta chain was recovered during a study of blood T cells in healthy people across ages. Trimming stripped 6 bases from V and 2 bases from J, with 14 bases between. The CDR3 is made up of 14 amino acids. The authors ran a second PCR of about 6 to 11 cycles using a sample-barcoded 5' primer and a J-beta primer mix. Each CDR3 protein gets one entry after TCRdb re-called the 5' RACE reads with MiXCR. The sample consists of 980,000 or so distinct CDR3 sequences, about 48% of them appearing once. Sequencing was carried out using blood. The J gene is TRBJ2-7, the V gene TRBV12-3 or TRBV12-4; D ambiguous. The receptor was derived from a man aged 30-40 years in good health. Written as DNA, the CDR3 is TGTGCCAGCAGCCTTTCCCCGGTGACCTACGAGCAGTACTTC. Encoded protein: CASSLSPVTYEQYF.